The rows below give T cell receptor beta chains drawn from one sample of a study of blood T cell repertoires in COVID-19. Generated by immunoSEQ multiplex PCR, the TCRdb table keeps only in-frame clones and is missing some. The sample has around 200,000 clones, roughly 83% seen once. The sequenced sample consisted of PBMCs or T cells enriched from blood (not recorded which). These receptors all stem from a man in his forties with acute COVID-19. CDR3s include the opening cysteine and the closing phenylalanine or tryptophan. D genes are given only for firm matches. Not all rows give a size; the values are once, few, many and, for expanded clones, a class.

V,D,J,size,CDR3,DNA
TRBV10-3,TRBD2,TRBJ2-2,.,CAISESRGANTGELFF,TGTGCCATCAGTGAGTCCCGGGGGGCGAACACCGGGGAGCTGTTTTTT
TRBV9,.,TRBJ1-1,.,CASSVTQAGTEAFF,TGTGCCAGCAGCGTGACTCAGGCGGGCACTGAAGCTTTCTTT
TRBV4-2,TRBD1,TRBJ2-7,.,CASSQASGQISYEQYF,TGTGCCAGCAGCCAAGCCTCGGGACAGATATCCTACGAGCAGTACTTC
TRBV6-4,TRBD1,TRBJ1-1,few,CASSPDRGGATEAFF,TGTGCCAGCAGTCCCGACAGGGGAGGAGCGACTGAAGCTTTCTTT
TRBV4-2,TRBD2,TRBJ2-1,once,CASSQEGLAGYNEQFF,TGTGCCAGCAGCCAAGAGGGACTAGCGGGATACAATGAGCAGTTCTTC
TRBV28,TRBD1,TRBJ2-1,.,CASRPYRGQEYNEQFF,TGTGCCAGCAGACCATACAGGGGCCAAGAGTACAATGAGCAGTTCTTC
TRBV2,TRBD1,TRBJ1-6,.,CASSGGKGTVNSPLHF,TGTGCCAGCAGTGGGGGCAAAGGGACAGTTAATTCACCCCTCCACTTT
TRBV10-3,TRBD1,TRBJ1-2,.,CAISESPPGQGVHGGYTF,TGTGCCATCAGTGAGTCGCCTCCGGGACAGGGAGTCCATGGTGGCTACACCTTC
TRBV9,.,TRBJ2-7,.,CASSVGVTSYEQYF,TGTGCCAGCAGCGTAGGCGTTACTTCCTACGAGCAGTACTTC
TRBV5-1,.,TRBJ2-2,.,CASSLLAGEGGELFF,TGCGCCAGCAGCTTGTTGGCAGGGGAAGGCGGGGAGCTGTTTTTT
TRBV7-2,.,TRBJ1-2,.,CASSLQGSPFGSGYTF,TGTGCCAGCAGCTTACAAGGGAGCCCATTCGGCTCTGGCTACACCTTC
TRBV5-4,.,TRBJ2-7,.,CASSLATKTYEQYF,TGTGCCAGCAGCTTGGCCACAAAGACCTACGAGCAGTACTTC
TRBV7-3,TRBD2,TRBJ2-1,once,CASGERAGDFGEQFF,TGTGCCAGCGGCGAGCGAGCGGGAGACTTCGGTGAGCAGTTCTTC
TRBV5-6,.,TRBJ1-6,.,CASSLGQKNSPLHF,TGTGCCAGCAGCTTAGGACAGAAGAATTCACCCCTCCACTTT
TRBV15,TRBD2,TRBJ2-7,.,CATSRDPLAGPEQYF,TGTGCCACCAGCAGAGATCCACTAGCGGGGCCCGAGCAGTACTTC
TRBV5-1,.,TRBJ2-2,few,CASSLDSQMVYTGELFF,TGCGCCAGCAGCTTAGACTCCCAGATGGTGTACACCGGGGAGCTGTTTTTT
TRBV18,.,TRBJ2-7,.,CASSEPFYEQYF,TGTGCCAGCTCAGAGCCCTTCTACGAGCAGTACTTC
TRBV15,TRBD1,TRBJ1-2,.,CATSRDRQGLHGYTF,TGTGCCACCAGCAGAGATCGACAGGGTTTACATGGCTACACCTTC
TRBV19,.,TRBJ2-5,.,CASSVQASGVETQYF,TGTGCCAGTAGCGTACAGGCCTCGGGGGTAGAGACCCAGTACTTC
TRBV18,TRBD2,TRBJ2-5,.,CASSPRTSEETQYF,TGTGCCAGCTCACCGAGGACTAGTGAGGAGACCCAGTACTTC
TRBV28,TRBD1,TRBJ1-1,.,CASSWDSNTEAFF,TGTGCCAGCAGTTGGGACAGCAACACTGAAGCTTTCTTT
TRBV7-2,TRBD1,TRBJ1-1,.,CASSPHPRQGSAFF,TGTGCCAGCAGCCCCCACCCCCGACAGGGTAGCGCTTTCTTT
TRBV2,TRBD2,TRBJ2-2,few,CASSSVGRAGGELFF,TGTGCCAGCAGTTCGGTCGGGAGGGCCGGCGGGGAGCTGTTTTTT
TRBV6-5,.,TRBJ2-7,.,CASSYSRGEQYF,TGTGCCAGCAGTTACTCTCGAGGCGAGCAGTACTTC
TRBV15,.,TRBJ2-7,.,CATWQQGISHEQYF,TGTGCCACCTGGCAACAGGGAATCAGCCACGAGCAGTACTTC